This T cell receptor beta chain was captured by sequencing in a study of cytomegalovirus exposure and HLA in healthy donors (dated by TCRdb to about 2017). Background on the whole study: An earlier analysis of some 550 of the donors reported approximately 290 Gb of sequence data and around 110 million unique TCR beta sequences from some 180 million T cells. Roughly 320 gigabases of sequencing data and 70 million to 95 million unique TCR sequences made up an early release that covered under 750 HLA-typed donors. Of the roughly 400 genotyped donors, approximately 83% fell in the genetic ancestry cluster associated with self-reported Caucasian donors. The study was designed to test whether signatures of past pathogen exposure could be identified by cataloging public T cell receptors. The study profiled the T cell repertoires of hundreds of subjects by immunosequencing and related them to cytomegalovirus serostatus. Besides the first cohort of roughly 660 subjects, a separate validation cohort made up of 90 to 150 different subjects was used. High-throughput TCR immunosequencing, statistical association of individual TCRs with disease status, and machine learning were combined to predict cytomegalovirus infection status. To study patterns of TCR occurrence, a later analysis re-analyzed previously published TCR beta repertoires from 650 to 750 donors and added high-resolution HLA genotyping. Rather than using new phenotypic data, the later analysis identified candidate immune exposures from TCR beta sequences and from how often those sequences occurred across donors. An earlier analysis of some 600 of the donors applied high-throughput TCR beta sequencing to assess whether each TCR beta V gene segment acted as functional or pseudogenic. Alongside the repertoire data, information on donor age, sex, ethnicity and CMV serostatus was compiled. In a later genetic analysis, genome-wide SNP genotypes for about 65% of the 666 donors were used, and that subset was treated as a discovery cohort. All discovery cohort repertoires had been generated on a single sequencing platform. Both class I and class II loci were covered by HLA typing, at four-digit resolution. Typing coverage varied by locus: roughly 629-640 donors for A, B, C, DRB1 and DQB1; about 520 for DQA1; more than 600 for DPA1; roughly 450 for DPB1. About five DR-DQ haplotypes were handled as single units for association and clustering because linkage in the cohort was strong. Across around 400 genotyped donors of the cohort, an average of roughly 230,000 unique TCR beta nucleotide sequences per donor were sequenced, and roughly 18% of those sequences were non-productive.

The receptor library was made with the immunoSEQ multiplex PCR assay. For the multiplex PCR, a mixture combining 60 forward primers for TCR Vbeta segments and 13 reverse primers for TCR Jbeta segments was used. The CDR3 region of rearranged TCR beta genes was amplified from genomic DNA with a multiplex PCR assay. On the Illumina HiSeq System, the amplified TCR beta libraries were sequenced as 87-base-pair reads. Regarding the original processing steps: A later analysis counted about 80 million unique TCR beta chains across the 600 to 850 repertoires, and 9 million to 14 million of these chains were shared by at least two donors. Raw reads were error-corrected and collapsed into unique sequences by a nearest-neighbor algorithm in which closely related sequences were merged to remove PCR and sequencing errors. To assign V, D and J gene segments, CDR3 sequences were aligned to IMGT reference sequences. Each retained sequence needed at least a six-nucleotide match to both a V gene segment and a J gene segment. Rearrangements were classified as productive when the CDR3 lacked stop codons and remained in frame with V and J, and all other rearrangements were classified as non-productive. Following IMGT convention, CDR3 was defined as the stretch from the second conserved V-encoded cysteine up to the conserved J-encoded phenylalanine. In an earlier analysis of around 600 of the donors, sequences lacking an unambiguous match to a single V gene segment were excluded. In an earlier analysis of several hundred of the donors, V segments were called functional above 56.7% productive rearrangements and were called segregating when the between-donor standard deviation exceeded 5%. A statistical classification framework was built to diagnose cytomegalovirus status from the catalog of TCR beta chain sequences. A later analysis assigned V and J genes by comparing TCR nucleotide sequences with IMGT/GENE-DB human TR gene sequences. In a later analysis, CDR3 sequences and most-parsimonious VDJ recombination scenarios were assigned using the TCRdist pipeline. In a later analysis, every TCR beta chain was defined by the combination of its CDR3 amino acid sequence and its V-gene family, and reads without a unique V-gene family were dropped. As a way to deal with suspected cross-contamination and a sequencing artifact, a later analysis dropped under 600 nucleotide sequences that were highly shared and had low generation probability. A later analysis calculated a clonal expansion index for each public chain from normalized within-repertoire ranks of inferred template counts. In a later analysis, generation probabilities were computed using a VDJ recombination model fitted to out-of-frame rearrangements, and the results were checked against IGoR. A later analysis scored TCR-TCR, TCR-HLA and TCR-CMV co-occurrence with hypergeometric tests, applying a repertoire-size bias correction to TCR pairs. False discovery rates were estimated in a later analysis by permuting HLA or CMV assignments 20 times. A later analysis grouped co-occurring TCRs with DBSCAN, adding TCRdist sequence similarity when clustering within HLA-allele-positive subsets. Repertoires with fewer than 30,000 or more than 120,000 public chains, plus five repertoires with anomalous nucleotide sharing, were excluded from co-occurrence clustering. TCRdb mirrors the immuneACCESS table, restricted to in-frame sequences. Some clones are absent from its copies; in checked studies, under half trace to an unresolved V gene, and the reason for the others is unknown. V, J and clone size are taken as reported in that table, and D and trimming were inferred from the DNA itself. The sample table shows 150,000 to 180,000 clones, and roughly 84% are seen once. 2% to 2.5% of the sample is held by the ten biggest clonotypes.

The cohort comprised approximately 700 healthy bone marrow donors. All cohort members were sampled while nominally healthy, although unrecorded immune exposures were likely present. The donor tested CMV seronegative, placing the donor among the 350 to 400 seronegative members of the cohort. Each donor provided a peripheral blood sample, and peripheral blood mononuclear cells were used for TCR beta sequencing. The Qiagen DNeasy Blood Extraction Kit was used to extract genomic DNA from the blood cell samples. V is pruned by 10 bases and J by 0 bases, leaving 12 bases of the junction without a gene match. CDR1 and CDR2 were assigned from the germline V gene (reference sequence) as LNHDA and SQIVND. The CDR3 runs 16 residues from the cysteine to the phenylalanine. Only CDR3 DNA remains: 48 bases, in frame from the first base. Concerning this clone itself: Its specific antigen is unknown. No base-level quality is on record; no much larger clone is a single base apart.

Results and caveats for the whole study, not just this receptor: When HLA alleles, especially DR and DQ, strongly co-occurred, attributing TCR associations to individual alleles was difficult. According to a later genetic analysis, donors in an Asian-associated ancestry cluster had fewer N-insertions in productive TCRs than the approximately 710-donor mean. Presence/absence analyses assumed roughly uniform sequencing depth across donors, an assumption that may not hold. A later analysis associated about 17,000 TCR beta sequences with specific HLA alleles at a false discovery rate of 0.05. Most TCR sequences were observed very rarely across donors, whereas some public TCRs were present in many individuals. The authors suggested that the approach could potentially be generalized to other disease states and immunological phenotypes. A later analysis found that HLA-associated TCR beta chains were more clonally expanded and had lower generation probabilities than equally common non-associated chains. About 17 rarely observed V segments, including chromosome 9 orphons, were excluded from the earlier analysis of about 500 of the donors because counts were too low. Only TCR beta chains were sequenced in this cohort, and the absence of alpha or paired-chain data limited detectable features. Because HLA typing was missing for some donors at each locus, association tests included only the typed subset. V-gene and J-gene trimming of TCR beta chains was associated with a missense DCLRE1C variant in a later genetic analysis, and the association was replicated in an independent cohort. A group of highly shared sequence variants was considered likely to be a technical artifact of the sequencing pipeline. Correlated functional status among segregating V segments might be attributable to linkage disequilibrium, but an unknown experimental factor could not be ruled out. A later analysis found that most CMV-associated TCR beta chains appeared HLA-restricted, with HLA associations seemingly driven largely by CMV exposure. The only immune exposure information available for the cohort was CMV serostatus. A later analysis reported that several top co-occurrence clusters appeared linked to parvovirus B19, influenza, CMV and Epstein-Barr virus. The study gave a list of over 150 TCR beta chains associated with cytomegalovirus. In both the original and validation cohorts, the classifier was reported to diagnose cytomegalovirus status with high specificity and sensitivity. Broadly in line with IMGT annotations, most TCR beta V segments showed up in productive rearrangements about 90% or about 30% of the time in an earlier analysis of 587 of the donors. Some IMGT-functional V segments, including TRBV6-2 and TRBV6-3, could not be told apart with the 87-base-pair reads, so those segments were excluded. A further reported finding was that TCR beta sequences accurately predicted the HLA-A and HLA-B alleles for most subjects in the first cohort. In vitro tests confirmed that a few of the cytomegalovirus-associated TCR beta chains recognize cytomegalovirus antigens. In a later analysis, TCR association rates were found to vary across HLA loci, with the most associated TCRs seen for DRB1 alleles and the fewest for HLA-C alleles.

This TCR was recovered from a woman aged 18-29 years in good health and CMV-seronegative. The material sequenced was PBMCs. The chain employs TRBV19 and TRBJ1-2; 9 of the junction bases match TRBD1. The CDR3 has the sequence CATLDRGRRSNYGYTF. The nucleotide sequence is TGTGCCACCTTGGACAGGGGAAGGCGTTCTAACTATGGCTACACCTTC.